This entry lists 14 T cell receptor beta chains sequenced from one sample in a study of T cell repertoires in cytomegalovirus infection. TCRdb redid the calling of the reads with MiXCR, one entry per CDR3 protein. The table includes approximately 250,000 distinct CDR3 sequences, roughly 9.1% detected once. Sequencing used PBMCs. These receptors were collected from a human donor in good health (CMV status not recorded). Some clones in this sample may be carry-over from other donors' samples.

The sample holds many counts of this clonotype. The chain joins TRBV6-2 or TRBV6-3 to TRBJ1-1; perhaps TRBD1 as D (5 bases). V lost 2 bases and J 0 bases, leaving 13 bases between the germline ends. The germline V gene has CDR1 MNHEY and CDR2 SVGEGT. There are 16 residues in the CDR3. Here the CDR3 reads CASSYPKGTMNTEAFF. The DNA of the CDR3 is TGTGCCAGCAGTTACCCGAAAGGGACGATGAACACTGAAGCTTTCTTT.

The V call is TRBV7-2, the J call TRBJ2-1, with D possibly TRBD2 on 7 matching bases. The CDR3 runs 19 residues. Germline CDR1 and CDR2: SGHTA and FQGNSA. V dropped 7 bases and J dropped 0 bases, with 25 bases sitting between them. CDR3: CASTFLPLGGGSSYNEQFF. In DNA form, the CDR3 reads TGTGCCAGCACCTTCCTTCCTTTAGGGGGGGGGAGCTCCTACAATGAGCAGTTCTTC. The whole variable domain, filled in from reference TRBV7-2 and TRBJ2-1, reads GAGVSQSPSNKVTEKGKDVELRCDPISGHTALYWYRQSLGQGLEFLIYFQGNSAPDKSGLPSDRFSAERTGGSVSTLTIQRTQQEDSAVYLCASTFLPLGGGSSYNEQFFGPGTRLTVL.

This clonotype was seen repeatedly, ten times or more. The chain carries TRBV7-2 and TRBJ1-2; no clear D gene. Trimming stripped 2 bases from V and 8 bases from J, with 12 bases between. Per germline, CDR1 SGHTA and CDR2 FQGNSA. The CDR3 loop spans 13 amino acids. CDR3 nucleotide sequence: TGTGCCAGCAGCTTACGAGGGTTCCGAGGCTACACCTTC. Amino acids: CASSLRGFRGYTF. The variable domain in full, with the rest retrieved from reference TRBV7-2 and TRBJ1-2, is GAGVSQSPSNKVTEKGKDVELRCDPISGHTALYWYRQSLGQGLEFLIYFQGNSAPDKSGLPSDRFSAERTGGSVSTLTIQRTQQEDSAVYLCASSLRGFRGYTFGSGTRLTVV.

Many counts were recorded for this clonotype. The V gene is TRBV11-2, the J gene TRBJ1-2; TRBD1 might be the D (5 bases). CDR3 size: 15 residues. V lost 7 bases, J lost 2 bases, and 17 bases lay in between. Germline CDR1 reads SGHAT; CDR2 reads FQNNGV. The CDR3 loop is CASTQRAGRNYGYTF. CDR3 in DNA: TGTGCCAGCACCCAGAGGGCAGGGAGAAACTATGGCTACACCTTC.

This clonotype has just a few counts. The V and J genes are TRBV10-3 and TRBJ2-1, with D perhaps matching TRBD2 (6 bases). Germline-derived CDR1 and CDR2 are ENHRY and SYGVKD. V gave up 2 bases and J gave up 1 base, with 9 bases separating them. This CDR3 is built from 15 residues. This CDR3 reads CAISEGGQSYNEQFF. The CDR3 nucleotides read TGTGCCATCAGTGAGGGAGGGCAGTCCTACAATGAGCAGTTCTTC.

In this sample, this clonotype turned up many times. The chain employs TRBV2 and TRBJ1-2, with TRBD1 as a possible D gene (5 bases). Germline lookup yields CDR1 SNHLY and CDR2 FYNNEI. Trimming pared 5 bases from V and 2 bases from J, leaving 6 bases between. This CDR3 comprises 12 residues. The CDR3 sequence: CASSRQNYGYTF. The DNA for the CDR3 is TGTGCCAGCAGTCGACAGAACTATGGCTACACCTTC.

In this sample, this clonotype turned up many times. V and J are TRBV12-3 or TRBV12-4 and TRBJ1-1; D ambiguous. V lost 7 bases and J 5 bases, leaving 8 bases between the germline ends. The CDR3 spans 11 residues. The CDR3: CASKRRTEAFF. CDR3 nucleotide sequence: TGTGCCAGCAAGAGGAGGACTGAAGCTTTCTTT.

This clonotype was seen at least ten times. V usage is TRBV7-2 and J usage is TRBJ1-6; TRBD1 agrees at 11 bases. The CDR3 runs to 14 residues. After removal of 5 bases from V and 11 bases from J, the junction contained 5 bases not matched to a gene. Germline-derived CDR1 and CDR2 are SGHTA and FQGNSA. CDR3 sequence: CASSPGQGATPLHF. The CDR3, as DNA: TGTGCCAGCAGCCCCGGACAGGGGGCGACACCCCTCCACTTT.

This clonotype was recorded a few times. The chain recombines TRBV29-1 with TRBJ2-2, with TRBD1 matching over 9 bases. This CDR3 has 14 residues. Per germline, CDR1 SQVTM and CDR2 ANQGSEA. After removal of 1 base from V and 5 bases from J, the junction contained 2 bases not matched to a gene. In nucleotides, the CDR3 is TGCAGCGTTGAAGGTGACAGGGGGACCGGGGAGCTGTTTTTT. It specifies CSVEGDRGTGELFF.

CDR3 bases: TGCAGTGCCCCCCGGGGGGGGGATCCCTATAATTCACCCCTCCACTTT. Translated, it gives CSAPRGGDPYNSPLHF. The chain has TRBV20-1 and TRBJ1-6; tentatively, D is TRBD1 (5 bases). Germline CDR1 is DFQATT and CDR2 is SNEGSKA (reference sequence). This CDR3 comprises 16 residues. Trimming left V 6 bases short and J 2 bases short, with 17 bases between.

The chain combines TRBV7-8 with TRBJ2-5; D may correspond to TRBD1 or TRBD2 (6 bases each). Germline lookup yields CDR1 SGHVS and CDR2 FQNEAQ. The CDR3 is 15 residues long. V lost 5 bases and J lost 10, with 23 bases in between. The CDR3 spells CASSLQEGGVGDQYF. Written as DNA, the CDR3 is TGTGCCAGCAGCCTCCAGGAGGGGGGAGTGGGGGACCAGTACTTC.

This clonotype was counted at least ten times. The rearrangement uses TRBV7-2 and TRBJ2-7, with 12 nucleotides matching TRBD2. The junction had 2 bases not matched to a gene; V was cut back by 2 bases and J by 6 bases. The CDR3 runs 14 residues. Per the germline V gene, CDR1 is SGHTA and CDR2 is FQGNSA. This chain's CDR3 is CASSLRTSGIEQYF. CDR3 sequence (DNA): TGTGCCAGCAGCTTACGGACTAGCGGGATCGAGCAGTACTTC.

Many counts were recorded for this clonotype. CDR3 sequence: CASSLTGAYNEQFF. DNA for the CDR3: TGTGCCAGCAGTTTAACCGGGGCGTACAATGAGCAGTTCTTC. V usage is TRBV28 and J usage is TRBJ2-1; D could derive from TRBD1 or TRBD2 (5 bases each). Trimming shortened V by 2 bases and J by 4 bases, and 9 bases separated the two germline ends. Germline loops: CDR1 MDHEN, CDR2 SYDVKM. The CDR3 is 14 amino acids.

This clonotype was seen repeatedly, ten times or more. This chain links TRBV19 with TRBJ2-1, with 9 bases lining up with TRBD2. This CDR3 has 14 residues. V lost 5 bases and J lost 10; bases outside the gene matches: 9. Germline CDR1 reads LNHDA; CDR2 reads SQIVND (reference sequence). CDR3 amino acids: CASSLAGTKGEQFF. The CDR3 DNA sequence: TGTGCCAGTAGTCTAGCGGGAACCAAGGGAGAGCAGTTCTTC.